The next 7 T cell receptor beta chains were all read from a single sample in a study of shared clonotypes between healthy human individuals. Naive CD8 isolation took CD45RO-negative cells positively selected for CCR7 and excluded terminally differentiated effector memory CD45RA+ cells. Sequencing was performed with immunoSEQ multiplex PCR; in TCRdb, only in-frame clones are kept and a portion is missing. This sample has hundreds of thousands of clones, with around 96% found just once. The sample consisted of naive CD8+ T cells sorted from blood. Receptors were obtained from a woman aged 25 to 39 in good health.

The V call is TRBV11-3, the J call TRBJ2-1, with a weak D call TRBD2 (6 bases). V lost 3 bases, J lost 7 bases, and 10 bases lay in between. In germline, CDR1 is SGHNT, CDR2 YENEEA. CDR3 size: 13 residues. In DNA form, the CDR3 reads TGTGCCAGCAGCTTCGGGAGTAGGAATGAGCAGTTCTTC. Translated: CASSFGSRNEQFF.

The chain has TRBV28 and TRBJ1-1; TRBD1 is a possible D gene (5 bases). Germline V gene sequence: CDR1 MDHEN, CDR2 SYDVKM. Deletions cut 6 bases from V and 1 base from J, with 15 bases between. This CDR3 is 15 amino acids long. This CDR3 is CASRPTTGQNTEAFF. CDR3 bases: TGTGCCAGCAGACCGACAACAGGTCAGAACACTGAAGCTTTCTTT.

The sample holds a few counts of this clone. This CDR3 is also generated by other DNA sequences in the sample. V and J are TRBV19 and TRBJ1-5; D ambiguous. Between the trimmed V and J ends, which lost 3 bases and 0 bases, there was a span of 9 bases. CDR3 length: 15 residues. The V gene's germline CDR1 is LNHDA and CDR2 SQIVND (reference sequence). The CDR3 DNA reads TGTGCCAGTAGTATCGCGTCCTATAGCAATCAGCCCCAGCATTTT. Translating gives CASSIASYSNQPQHF.

The chain recombines TRBV27 with TRBJ1-3; 8 nucleotides agree with TRBD1. Germline CDR1 MNHEY, CDR2 SMNVEV (reference sequence). The CDR3 runs 15 residues. Trimming took 6 bases from V and 2 from J; bases not matched to a gene: 6. The CDR3 DNA is TGTGCCAGCAGCCCAGACAGGGGAGCTGGAAACACCATATATTTT. Translated, it gives CASSPDRGAGNTIYF.

The chain recombines TRBV2 with TRBJ2-1; 10 nucleotides align to TRBD2. The junction had 8 bases not matched to a gene; V was cut back by 8 bases and J by 7 bases. Germline lookup yields CDR1 SNHLY and CDR2 FYNNEI. The CDR3 sequence is 14 residues long. Here the CDR3 reads CASASGRGYNEQFF. The CDR3 DNA follows: TGTGCCAGCGCAAGCGGGAGGGGCTATAATGAGCAGTTCTTC.

This clone was seen more than once but under ten times. The genes are TRBV6-5 and TRBJ1-5; D gene uncertain. V lost 0 bases and J 2 bases, leaving 5 bases between the germline ends. This CDR3 region has 14 residues. Germline V CDR1 and CDR2: MNHEY, SVGAGI. The DNA of the CDR3 is TGTGCCAGCAGTTACTCGGAGGGCAATCAGCCCCAGCATTTT. Residues: CASSYSEGNQPQHF.

The CDR3 sequence: CASSLGYNEQFF. The CDR3 DNA is TGTGCCAGCAGCTTAGGGTACAATGAGCAGTTCTTC. The chain is built from TRBV11-3 and TRBJ2-1; D is undetermined. There are 12 residues in the CDR3. Trimming took 1 base from V and 4 from J, leaving 2 bases between them. Germline CDR1 is SGHNT and CDR2 is YENEEA.